Sequencing of this T cell receptor (beta chain) was carried out in a study of cytomegalovirus exposure and HLA in healthy donors. About the research overall: The same platform as the roughly 700 first-cohort repertoires was used for the 90 to 150 validation repertoires, a later analysis reported.

This clone was recorded only once. The antigen remains undetermined. Study-wide points: The study put 150 or so TCR beta chains on its list as cytomegalovirus-associated. There were some public TCRs occurring in many donors, but most TCR sequences were rare. Reports described diagnosis of cytomegalovirus status by the classifier as highly specific and sensitive.

CDR3 length: 14 residues. From germline, CDR1 is KGHSH and CDR2 LQKENI. The V gene lost 4 bases and the J gene lost 2 bases, with 10 bases spanning the gap. Assay used: immunoSEQ multiplex PCR; TCRdb lists only in-frame clones, some missing. Of about 74,000 clones in the sample, approximately 93% were seen once. Material: PBMCs. This receptor was obtained from a man aged 18 to 35 in good health and CMV-seropositive. This sequence joins TRBV18 and TRBJ2-3; no clear D gene. DNA for the CDR3: TGTGCCAGCTCACTCCCCGTCCTCACAGATACGCAGTATTTT. It encodes CASSLPVLTDTQYF.